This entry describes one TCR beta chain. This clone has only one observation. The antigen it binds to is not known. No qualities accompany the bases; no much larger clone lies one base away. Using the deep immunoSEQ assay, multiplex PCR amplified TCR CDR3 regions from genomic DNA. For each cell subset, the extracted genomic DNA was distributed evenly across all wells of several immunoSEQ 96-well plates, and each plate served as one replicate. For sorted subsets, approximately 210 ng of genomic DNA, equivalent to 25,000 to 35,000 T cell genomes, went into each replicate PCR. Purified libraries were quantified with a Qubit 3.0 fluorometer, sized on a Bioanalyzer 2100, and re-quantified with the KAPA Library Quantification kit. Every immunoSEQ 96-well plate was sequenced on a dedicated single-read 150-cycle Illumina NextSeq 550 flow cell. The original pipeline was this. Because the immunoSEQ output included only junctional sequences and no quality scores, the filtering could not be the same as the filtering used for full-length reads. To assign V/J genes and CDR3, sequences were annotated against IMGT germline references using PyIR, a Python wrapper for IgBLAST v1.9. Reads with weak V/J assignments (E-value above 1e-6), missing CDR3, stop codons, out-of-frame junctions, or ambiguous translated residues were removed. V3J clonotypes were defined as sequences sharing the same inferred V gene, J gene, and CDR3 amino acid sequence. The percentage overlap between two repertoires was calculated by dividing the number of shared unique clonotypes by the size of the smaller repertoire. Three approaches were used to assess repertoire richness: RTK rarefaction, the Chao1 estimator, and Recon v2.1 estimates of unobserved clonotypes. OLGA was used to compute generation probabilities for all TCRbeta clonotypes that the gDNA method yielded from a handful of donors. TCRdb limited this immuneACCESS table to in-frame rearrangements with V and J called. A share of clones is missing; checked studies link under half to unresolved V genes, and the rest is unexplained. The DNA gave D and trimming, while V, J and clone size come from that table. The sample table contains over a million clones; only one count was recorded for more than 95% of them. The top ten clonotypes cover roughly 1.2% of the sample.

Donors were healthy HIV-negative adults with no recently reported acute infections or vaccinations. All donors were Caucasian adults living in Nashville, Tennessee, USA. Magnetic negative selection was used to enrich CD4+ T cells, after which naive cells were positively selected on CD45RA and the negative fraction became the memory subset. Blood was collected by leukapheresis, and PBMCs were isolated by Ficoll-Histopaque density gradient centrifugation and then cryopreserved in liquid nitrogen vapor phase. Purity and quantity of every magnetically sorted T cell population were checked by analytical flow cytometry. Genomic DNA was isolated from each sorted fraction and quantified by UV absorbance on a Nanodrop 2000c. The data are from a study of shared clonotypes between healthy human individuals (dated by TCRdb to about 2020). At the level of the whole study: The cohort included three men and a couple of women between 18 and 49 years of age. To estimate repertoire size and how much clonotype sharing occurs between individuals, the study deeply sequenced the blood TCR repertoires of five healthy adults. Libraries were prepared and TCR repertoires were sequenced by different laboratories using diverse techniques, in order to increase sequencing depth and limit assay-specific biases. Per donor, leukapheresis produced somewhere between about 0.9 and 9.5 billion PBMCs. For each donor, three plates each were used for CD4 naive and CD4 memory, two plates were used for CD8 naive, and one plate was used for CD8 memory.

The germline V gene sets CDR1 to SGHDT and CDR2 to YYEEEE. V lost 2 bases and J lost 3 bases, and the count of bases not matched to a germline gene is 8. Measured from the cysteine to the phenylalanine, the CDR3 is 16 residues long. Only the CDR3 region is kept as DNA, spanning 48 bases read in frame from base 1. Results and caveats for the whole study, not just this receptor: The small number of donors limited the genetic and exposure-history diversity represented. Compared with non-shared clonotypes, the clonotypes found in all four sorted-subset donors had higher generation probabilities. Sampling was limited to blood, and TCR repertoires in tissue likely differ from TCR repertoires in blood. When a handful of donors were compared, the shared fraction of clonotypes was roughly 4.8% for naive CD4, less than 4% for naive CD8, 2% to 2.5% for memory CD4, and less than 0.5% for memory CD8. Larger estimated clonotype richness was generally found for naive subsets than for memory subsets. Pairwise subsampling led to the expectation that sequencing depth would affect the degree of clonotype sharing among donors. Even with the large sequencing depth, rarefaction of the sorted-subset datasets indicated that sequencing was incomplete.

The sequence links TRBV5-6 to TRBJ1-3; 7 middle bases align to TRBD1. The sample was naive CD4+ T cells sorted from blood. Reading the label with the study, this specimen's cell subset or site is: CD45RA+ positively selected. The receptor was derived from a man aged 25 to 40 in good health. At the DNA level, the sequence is TGTGCCAGCAGCTTTAGAGGGACAGAGTTTGGAAACACCATATATTTT. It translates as CASSFRGTEFGNTIYF. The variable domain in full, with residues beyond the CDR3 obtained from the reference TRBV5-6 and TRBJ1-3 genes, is DAGVTQSPTHLIKTRGQQVTLRCSPKSGHDTVSWYQQALGQGPQFIFQYYEEEERQRGNFPDRFSGHQFPNYSSELNVNALLLGDSALYLCASSFRGTEFGNTIYFGEGSWLTVV.